A single sample gave rise to the 8 T cell receptor beta chains below, sequenced in a study of long-term antiretroviral therapy in people with HIV. A v3.0 immunoSEQ assay was performed at survey level. Clones were sequenced by immunoSEQ multiplex PCR, and TCRdb holds only the in-frame ones, with some missing. There are around 40,000 clones in the sample; 80% to 90% occur only once, and approximately 10% lies in the top ten. The sequencing here drew on unsorted PBMCs, taken 2.2 years after starting antiretroviral therapy. Source of these receptors: a man aged 18 to 30 with HIV.

The chain combines TRBV27 with TRBJ2-1; D is unresolved. This CDR3 is built from 15 residues. CDR1 is MNHEY, CDR2 SMNVEV, per germline (reference sequence). The V gene lost 5 bases and the J gene lost 0 bases, with 11 bases spanning the gap. In DNA form, the CDR3 reads TGTGCCAGCAGTCCTACGTCGAGCTCCTACAATGAGCAGTTCTTC. Residues: CASSPTSSSYNEQFF.

V is TRBV7-9 and J is TRBJ2-3; no clear D. Germline CDR1 is SEHNR and CDR2 is FQNEAQ (reference sequence). The CDR3 has 13 residues. The V end lost 1 base, the J end lost 4 bases, and 6 bases lay between the germline ends. The DNA for the CDR3 is TGTGCCAGCAGCTTAGACCCTCCAGATACGCAGTATTTT. This gives the protein CASSLDPPDTQYF.

This chain's CDR3 is CASSGSSSWRGSTDTQYF. The CDR3 coding sequence is TGTGCCAGCAGTGGAAGTTCAAGCTGGCGGGGAAGCACAGATACGCAGTATTTT. The gene calls are TRBV6-1 and TRBJ2-3; D possibly corresponds to TRBD2 (6 bases). This CDR3 is built from 18 residues. The V and J ends lost 4 bases and 0 bases respectively, with 20 bases between them. Germline V gives CDR1 MNHNS, CDR2 SASEGT.

The chain links TRBV27 to TRBJ1-5; D gene ambiguous. The CDR3 covers 13 residues. The germline CDR1 and CDR2 sequences are MNHEY and SMNVEV (reference sequence). V was cut by 1 base and J by 2 bases, with 3 bases left in between. CDR3 sequence reads: CASSLWGNQPQHF. The CDR3 DNA is TGTGCCAGCAGTTTATGGGGCAATCAGCCCCAGCATTTT.

J is TRBJ2-1 and V is TRBV27, with 14 nucleotides matching TRBD2. Germline CDR1 is MNHEY and CDR2 is SMNVEV (reference sequence). The V gene end was trimmed by 6 bases and the J gene end by 8 bases; junction bases not matched to a gene: 6. The CDR3 consists of 15 residues. The CDR3 bases are TGTGCCAGCAGGGGACTAGCGGGGGCGGTGGATGAGCAGTTCTTC. Its protein is CASRGLAGAVDEQFF.

The rearrangement links TRBV5-6 to TRBJ1-2; TRBD1 agrees at 8 bases. The CDR3 loop spans 15 amino acids. After removal of 1 base from V and 8 bases from J, the junction contained 10 bases not matched to a gene. Germline CDR1 reads SGHDT; CDR2 reads YYEEEE. This CDR3 reads CASSLQDRDSMGYTF. The DNA for the CDR3 is TGTGCCAGCAGCTTGCAGGACAGGGACTCTATGGGCTACACCTTC.

V gene TRBV10-1 combines with J gene TRBJ2-5; either TRBD1 or TRBD2 may fit D (6 bases each). Germline CDR1 WNHNN, CDR2 SYGVQD (reference sequence). This CDR3 region has 15 residues. The germline V and J ends were trimmed by 3 bases and 1 base, with 12 bases remaining between them. The CDR3 DNA follows: TGCGCCAGCAGTGAAGGGGGGCGCCCCCAAGAGACCCAGTACTTC. Its protein product is CASSEGGRPQETQYF.

The chain couples TRBV30 to TRBJ2-3; 7 bases are a match to TRBD2. J gave up 4 bases and V 5 bases, and 6 bases lay outside the gene matches. CDR1 GTSNPN and CDR2 SVGIG come from the germline V gene (reference sequence). The CDR3 totals 13 residues. The CDR3 coding sequence is TGTGCCTGGGCCCCGGCGGGGGCAGATACGCAGTATTTT. Translation gives CAWAPAGADTQYF.